This TCR beta chain derives from a study of blood T cell repertoires in COVID-19 (dated by TCRdb to the early 2020s). About the study as a whole: Samples from collaborators originated in the United States, Italy and Spain and spanned both the acute and convalescent phases of COVID-19. The repertoires were released in a freely available public database intended as a resource for research on the immune response to SARS-CoV-2. A de-identified subject ID, COVID-19 status, age in years and sex were almost always included in the sample metadata. The samples were drawn from the first 160 participants of the ongoing ImmuneRACE study and from 1,200 or so subjects provided by 6 global collaborators. Subjects who had been exposed to COVID-19, were actively infected with it, or had recovered from it provided the deeply sampled blood TCRbeta repertoires that made up the dataset. The material from the prospective study consisted of cDNA or gDNA derived from T cells, B-cell-depleted T cells, or PBMCs. Where HLA class I and class II types were available, the types were taken from metadata supplied by the sample provider, not from assay-based typing.

TCRbeta CDR3 regions were amplified from genomic DNA by means of the immunoSEQ Assay, a bias-controlled multiplex PCR. The published analysis was carried out like this. Nucleated cell counts per sample were estimated from amplification of reference gene primers within the assay. Sequence reads were collapsed and filtered to measure the absolute abundance of every unique TCRbeta CDR3 rearrangement. For each sample, productive Simpson clonality was calculated by taking the square root of Simpson's diversity index across productive rearrangements. Sourced from immuneACCESS, this table was stored by TCRdb with only in-frame sequences that have V and J called. A share of the clones is absent; for the studies checked, an unresolved V gene accounts for under half, and the remainder has no known explanation. V, J and clone size reflect that table, while D and trimming were determined from the DNA. The sample yields approximately 88,000 clones; about three quarters were counted once. Approximately 8.2% of the sample goes to the ten largest clones.

The cysteine opens and the phenylalanine closes a CDR3 of 13 amino acids. Only the CDR3 portion is preserved as DNA: 39 bases, with reading frame beginning at the first base. The germline V gene (reference sequence) supplies CDR1 MNHEY and CDR2 SMNVEV. V is shortened by 5 bases, J by 3 bases, and the region joining them spans 11 bases. A second Seattle source provided samples from volunteer blood donors who had recovered from COVID-19. Whole blood was collected in K2EDTA tubes by collaborating institutions according to the institutions' own protocols. For TCRbeta analysis, collaborator samples were shipped as frozen whole blood, as isolated PBMCs, or as DNA extracted from either sample type. Overall study results and their limits: How much clinical and demographic metadata was included differed by source and by participant, and the metadata was provided uncurated.

A word on this clone: Its antigen target is currently unknown. Per-base quality was not reported, and no clone a single base away is much larger than it.

The chain joins TRBV27 to TRBJ2-7; the D region possibly corresponds to TRBD1 (6 bases align). Sequencing was done on a sample of peripheral blood. This sequence was found in a man aged 50 to 60 who had recovered from COVID-19. The CDR3 region has the sequence CASSPDSVYEQYF. The base sequence is TGTGCCAGCAGTCCGGACAGTGTCTACGAGCAGTACTTC.